The rows below give T cell receptor beta chains drawn from one sample of a study of HIV-infected patients and healthy controls. TCRdb reanalysed the 5' RACE reads using MiXCR and keeps one entry per CDR3 protein. This repertoire shows 18,000 or so distinct CDR3 sequences, about 12% found once; its top ten account for 11%. Sequencing input: blood. All receptors derive from an adult in good health. Both conserved end residues are part of each CDR3. The D gene is left open where the match is weak. Clone size is not always given. Where it is, it says once, few, many or a class for expanded clones.

abundance: medium-sized
v_gene: TRBV6-5
d_gene: NA
j_gene: TRBJ1-2
CDR3nt: TGTGCCAGCAGTCAGACAGCGTATGGCTACACCTTC
CDR3aa: CASSQTAYGYTF

abundance: many
v_gene: TRBV4-3
d_gene: NA
j_gene: TRBJ1-2
CDR3nt: TGCGCCAGCAGCCATGACTGGCAGCGTTCCTTCTATGGCTACACCTTC
CDR3aa: CASSHDWQRSFYGYTF

abundance: many
v_gene: TRBV29-1
d_gene: NA
j_gene: TRBJ2-7
CDR3nt: TGCAGCGCCGAGGACACTCCCCGCGAGCAGTACTTC
CDR3aa: CSAEDTPREQYF

abundance: medium-sized
v_gene: TRBV12-3/TRBV12-4
d_gene: TRBD1
j_gene: TRBJ1-1
CDR3nt: TGTGCCATCACGAAGACAGGGCGGAACACTGAAGCTTTCTTT
CDR3aa: CAITKTGRNTEAFF

abundance: many
v_gene: TRBV5-1
d_gene: NA
j_gene: TRBJ2-3
CDR3nt: TGCGCCAGCAGCCCCATTGGAGAGAACACAGATACGCAGTATTTT
CDR3aa: CASSPIGENTDTQYF

abundance: few
v_gene: TRBV5-1
d_gene: TRBD1
j_gene: TRBJ2-2
CDR3nt: TGCGCCAGCAGCTTGGGACAGGGCGTCGGGGAGCTGTTTTTT
CDR3aa: CASSLGQGVGELFF

abundance: few
v_gene: TRBV2
d_gene: NA
j_gene: TRBJ2-5
CDR3nt: TGTGCCAGCAGTGATGTTACAGGTCAAGAGACCCAGTACTTC
CDR3aa: CASSDVTGQETQYF

abundance: many
v_gene: TRBV5-6
d_gene: TRBD2
j_gene: TRBJ2-3
CDR3nt: TGTGCCAGCAGCTTGGTACGGGGGGGCACAGATACGCAGTATTTT
CDR3aa: CASSLVRGGTDTQYF

abundance: many
v_gene: TRBV7-2
d_gene: NA
j_gene: TRBJ2-5
CDR3nt: TGTGCCAGCAGCTTGGTTTTACCTAGAGGGACCCAGTACTTC
CDR3aa: CASSLVLPRGTQYF

abundance: many
v_gene: TRBV5-1
d_gene: NA
j_gene: TRBJ2-7
CDR3nt: TGCGCCAGCAGCTTGACTCTGAAAAGCTCCTACGAGCAGTACTTC
CDR3aa: CASSLTLKSSYEQYF

abundance: many
v_gene: TRBV19
d_gene: TRBD1
j_gene: TRBJ2-2
CDR3nt: TGTGCCAGTACTCGGACAGGGGACACCGGGGAGCTGTTTTTT
CDR3aa: CASTRTGDTGELFF

abundance: few
v_gene: TRBV30
d_gene: NA
j_gene: TRBJ2-7
CDR3nt: TGTGCCTGGAGTCGCGGCGGGAATATAAACGAGCAGTACTTC
CDR3aa: CAWSRGGNINEQYF

abundance: few
v_gene: TRBV5-5
d_gene: NA
j_gene: TRBJ1-2
CDR3nt: TGTGCCAGCAGTACGTTGGGGGCTAACTATGGCTACACCTTC
CDR3aa: CASSTLGANYGYTF

abundance: medium-sized
v_gene: TRBV5-6
d_gene: TRBD2
j_gene: TRBJ2-1
CDR3nt: TGTGCCAGCAGCTTGCTGGTAGCGGGGGCCGAGCAGTTCTTC
CDR3aa: CASSLLVAGAEQFF

abundance: NA
v_gene: TRBV19
d_gene: TRBD1
j_gene: TRBJ2-7
CDR3nt: TGTGCCAGTAGTATGCCAGGGGGTTCCTACGAGCAGTACTTC
CDR3aa: CASSMPGGSYEQYF

abundance: medium-sized
v_gene: TRBV4-2
d_gene: NA
j_gene: TRBJ1-5
CDR3nt: TGTGCCAGCAGCCGTGACAGGAATCAGCCCCAGCATTTT
CDR3aa: CASSRDRNQPQHF

abundance: NA
v_gene: TRBV20-1
d_gene: NA
j_gene: TRBJ1-5
CDR3nt: TGCAGTGCTAGCGGACCGATAAGCAATCAGCCCCAGCATTTT
CDR3aa: CSASGPISNQPQHF

abundance: few
v_gene: TRBV30
d_gene: NA
j_gene: TRBJ1-5
CDR3nt: TGTGCCTGGAGTGTACTCAGCGGCAATCAGCCCCAGCATTTT
CDR3aa: CAWSVLSGNQPQHF

abundance: few
v_gene: TRBV12-3/TRBV12-4
d_gene: TRBD1
j_gene: TRBJ1-2
CDR3nt: TGTGCCAGCAGCCGGGACAGCGTGGACTATGGCTACACCTTC
CDR3aa: CASSRDSVDYGYTF

abundance: NA
v_gene: TRBV19
d_gene: TRBD1
j_gene: TRBJ1-5
CDR3nt: TGTGCCAGTACTACCGGGACAGGAAATCAGCCCCAGCATTTT
CDR3aa: CASTTGTGNQPQHF

abundance: NA
v_gene: TRBV20-1
d_gene: NA
j_gene: TRBJ2-3
CDR3nt: TGCAGTGCTAGAGCCCCTGCAGATACGCAGTATTTT
CDR3aa: CSARAPADTQYF

abundance: medium-sized
v_gene: TRBV6-2/TRBV6-3
d_gene: NA
j_gene: TRBJ1-5
CDR3nt: TGTGCCAGCCTCCCGGGATTGAATCAGCCCCAGCATTTT
CDR3aa: CASLPGLNQPQHF

abundance: NA
v_gene: TRBV6-1
d_gene: NA
j_gene: TRBJ2-2
CDR3nt: TGTGCCAGCCCTACCCCACTGACCGGGGAGCTGTTTTTT
CDR3aa: CASPTPLTGELFF

abundance: few
v_gene: TRBV6-1
d_gene: NA
j_gene: TRBJ2-2
CDR3nt: TGTGCCAGTGTCGAGGGCGGGACCGGGGAGCTGTTTTTT
CDR3aa: CASVEGGTGELFF

abundance: many
v_gene: TRBV29-1
d_gene: TRBD2
j_gene: TRBJ2-5
CDR3nt: TGCAGCGTTGCTGACCGACTAGCGGGGGGGCCTGGGACCCAGTACTTC
CDR3aa: CSVADRLAGGPGTQYF

abundance: many
v_gene: TRBV28
d_gene: NA
j_gene: TRBJ1-6
CDR3nt: TGTGCCAGCAGTCCTTTCGGGAGGGGTTACGGATCACCCCTCCACTTT
CDR3aa: CASSPFGRGYGSPLHF

abundance: NA
v_gene: TRBV6-2/TRBV6-3
d_gene: NA
j_gene: TRBJ1-1
CDR3nt: TGTGCCAGCAGTTACTCGAACGCCCACTCCTCGAACACTGAAGCTTTCTTT
CDR3aa: CASSYSNAHSSNTEAFF

abundance: NA
v_gene: TRBV3-1
d_gene: NA
j_gene: TRBJ2-1
CDR3nt: TGTGCCAGCAGCCAAGAATTCGAGCAGTTCTTC
CDR3aa: CASSQEFEQFF

abundance: many
v_gene: TRBV6-1
d_gene: TRBD1
j_gene: TRBJ1-6
CDR3nt: TGTGCCAGCAAAGACAGGGGTGGCTCACCCCTCCACTTT
CDR3aa: CASKDRGGSPLHF

abundance: NA
v_gene: TRBV6-2/TRBV6-3
d_gene: TRBD2
j_gene: TRBJ2-5
CDR3nt: TGTGCCAGCAGTTACGGGACTAGCGGTCCACAAGAGACCCAGTACTTC
CDR3aa: CASSYGTSGPQETQYF

abundance: many
v_gene: TRBV6-5
d_gene: NA
j_gene: TRBJ2-3
CDR3nt: TGTGCCAGCAGACTAGACAGGAGCACAGATACGCAGTATTTT
CDR3aa: CASRLDRSTDTQYF

abundance: NA
v_gene: TRBV7-6
d_gene: NA
j_gene: TRBJ1-1
CDR3nt: TGTGCCAGCAGTGTGGAGAGAAACACTGAAGCTTTCTTT
CDR3aa: CASSVERNTEAFF

abundance: NA
v_gene: TRBV6-2/TRBV6-3
d_gene: NA
j_gene: TRBJ1-2
CDR3nt: TGTGCCAGCAGTGACGGAAAAGGCTACACCTTC
CDR3aa: CASSDGKGYTF

abundance: many
v_gene: TRBV4-3
d_gene: NA
j_gene: TRBJ1-3
CDR3nt: TGCGCCAGCAGCCAGGACTGGACAGTTGGAAACACCATATATTTT
CDR3aa: CASSQDWTVGNTIYF

abundance: many
v_gene: TRBV4-1
d_gene: TRBD1
j_gene: TRBJ2-3
CDR3nt: TGCGCCAGCAGCTCACGGACAGGGCGCACAGATACGCAGTATTTT
CDR3aa: CASSSRTGRTDTQYF

abundance: NA
v_gene: TRBV5-5
d_gene: TRBD2
j_gene: TRBJ2-1
CDR3nt: TGTGCCAGCAGCTTAGCGGGGTACTACAATGAGCAGTTCTTC
CDR3aa: CASSLAGYYNEQFF

abundance: many
v_gene: TRBV4-3
d_gene: NA
j_gene: TRBJ2-3
CDR3nt: TGCGCCAGCAGCCGGGACACAAGTCCAACTAGCACAGATACGCAGTATTTT
CDR3aa: CASSRDTSPTSTDTQYF

abundance: many
v_gene: TRBV7-9
d_gene: NA
j_gene: TRBJ2-1
CDR3nt: TGTGCCAGCAGCTTACATGCAAGGGAGCAGTTCTTC
CDR3aa: CASSLHAREQFF

abundance: medium-sized
v_gene: TRBV3-1
d_gene: NA
j_gene: TRBJ2-7
CDR3nt: TGTGCCAGCAGCCAAGCTAACAGGGCGGGGAACGAGCAGTACTTC
CDR3aa: CASSQANRAGNEQYF

abundance: many
v_gene: TRBV29-1
d_gene: NA
j_gene: TRBJ1-5
CDR3nt: TGCAGCGTTTTGGTCGGGAATCAGCCCCAGCATTTT
CDR3aa: CSVLVGNQPQHF

abundance: NA
v_gene: TRBV30
d_gene: NA
j_gene: TRBJ1-1
CDR3nt: TGTGCCTGGAGTTTCTCGGGAACTGAAGCTTTCTTT
CDR3aa: CAWSFSGTEAFF

abundance: many
v_gene: TRBV7-3
d_gene: NA
j_gene: TRBJ2-3
CDR3nt: TGTGCCAGCAGCTTAGGGGGGGGCGCGGGCACAGATACGCAGTATTTT
CDR3aa: CASSLGGGAGTDTQYF

abundance: many
v_gene: TRBV18
d_gene: NA
j_gene: TRBJ1-1
CDR3nt: TGTGCCAGCTCACGGCAGACGAACACTGAAGCTTTCTTT
CDR3aa: CASSRQTNTEAFF